This entry features one T cell receptor (beta chain) sequence. This clone showed up just a few times. What this receptor recognizes is not known. No much larger clonotype is one base removed from it; base qualities were not supplied. This specimen belongs to a study of cytomegalovirus exposure and HLA in healthy donors (dated by TCRdb to 2017 to 2019). At the level of the whole study: According to an earlier analysis of 587 of the donors, about 179 million T cells yielded 120 million or so unique TCR beta sequences and about 300 Gb of sequence data. An early release that covered about 640 HLA-typed donors contained about 300 gigabases of sequencing data and tens of millions of unique TCR sequences. The genetic ancestry cluster associated with self-reported Caucasian donors included about four fifths of the roughly 380 genotyped donors. The study aimed to test whether signatures of past pathogen exposure could be identified by cataloging public T cell receptors. The study used immunosequencing to profile the T cell repertoires of approximately 690 subjects and linked those repertoires to cytomegalovirus serostatus. In addition to the first cohort of approximately 670 subjects, a separate validation cohort of 130 or so different subjects was used. To predict cytomegalovirus infection status, the study brought together high-throughput TCR immunosequencing, statistical association of individual TCRs with disease status, and machine learning. A later analysis re-examined previously published TCR beta repertoires from hundreds of donors and added high-resolution HLA genotyping to investigate patterns of TCR occurrence. In the later analysis, no new phenotypic data were used to find candidate immune exposures; instead, reliance was placed on TCR beta sequences and their occurrence across donors. An earlier analysis of around 580 of the donors used high-throughput TCR beta sequencing to judge whether each TCR beta V gene segment behaved as functional or pseudogenic. Donor age, sex, ethnicity and CMV serostatus were collected together with the repertoire data. A later genetic analysis took genome-wide SNP genotypes for about 55% of the roughly 670 donors and used that subset as a discovery cohort. All discovery cohort repertoires had been generated on a single sequencing platform. HLA typing covered class I and class II loci at four-digit resolution. The number of donors typed differed by locus, with about 629-640 for A, B, C, DRB1 and DQB1, approximately 500 for DQA1, 606 for DPA1, and around 460 for DPB1. Roughly 5 DR-DQ haplotypes were handled as single units for association and clustering, since linkage in the cohort was strong. Among about 410 genotyped donors of the cohort, an average of approximately 200,000 unique TCR beta nucleotide sequences was sequenced per donor, of which about 20% were non-productive. Study-level results and caveats: Cytomegalovirus status was reported to be diagnosed by the classifier with high specificity and sensitivity in both the original and validation cohorts. A later analysis found that HLA-associated TCR beta chains were more clonally expanded and had lower generation probabilities than equally common non-associated chains. According to a later genetic analysis, donors in an Asian-associated ancestry cluster had fewer N-insertions in productive TCRs than the approximately 700-donor mean. Roughly uniform sequencing depth across donors was assumed in presence/absence analyses, although this assumption may not hold. When HLA alleles, especially DR and DQ, strongly co-occurred, attributing TCR associations to individual alleles was difficult. Most TCR sequences were seen in very few donors, while some public TCRs were found in many individuals. In this cohort, only TCR beta chains were sequenced, and detectable features were limited by the absence of alpha or paired-chain data. Broadly in line with IMGT annotations, most TCR beta V segments showed up in productive rearrangements about 90% or about 30% of the time in an earlier analysis of 450 to 600 of the donors. Linkage disequilibrium might explain the correlated functional status among segregating V segments, but an unknown experimental factor could not be excluded. A later analysis found that most CMV-associated TCR beta chains appeared HLA-restricted, with HLA associations seemingly driven largely by CMV exposure. Because counts were too low, 15 to 20 rarely observed V segments, including chromosome 9 orphons, were excluded from the earlier analysis of fewer than 650 of the donors. Because the 87-base-pair reads could not distinguish some IMGT-functional V segments, including TRBV6-2 and TRBV6-3, those segments were excluded. A later analysis found that TCR association rates varied across HLA loci, with DRB1 alleles showing the most associated TCRs and HLA-C alleles the fewest. A further reported finding was that TCR beta sequences accurately predicted the HLA-A and HLA-B alleles for most subjects in the first cohort. In vitro tests confirmed that a few of the cytomegalovirus-associated TCR beta chains recognize cytomegalovirus antigens. Immune exposure information for the cohort was limited to CMV serostatus. A later genetic analysis associated a missense DCLRE1C variant with V-gene and J-gene trimming of TCR beta chains, and an independent cohort replicated the association. A cluster of highly shared sequence variants was judged likely to represent a technical artifact of the sequencing pipeline. At a false discovery rate of 0.05, a later analysis linked 16,000 or so TCR beta sequences to specific HLA alleles. A later analysis reported that several top co-occurrence clusters appeared linked to parvovirus B19, influenza, CMV and Epstein-Barr virus. The study listed 150 to 200 TCR beta chains as associated with cytomegalovirus. The authors suggested that the approach could potentially be generalized to other disease states and immunological phenotypes. Because HLA typing was unavailable for some donors at each locus, only the typed subset was used in association tests.

The germline V gene sets CDR1 to MGHRA and CDR2 to YSYEKL. Trimming takes 0 bases from V and 5 bases from J, and the germline ends sit 17 bases apart. Reading from cysteine to phenylalanine, the CDR3 counts 16 amino acids. Solely the CDR3 DNA is kept, with 48 bases framed from the first base. Library prep was done by the immunoSEQ multiplex PCR assay. A mixture of 60 forward primers for TCR Vbeta segments and 13 reverse primers for TCR Jbeta segments was used in the multiplex PCR. Amplification of the CDR3 region of rearranged TCR beta genes was performed with a multiplex PCR assay on genomic DNA. On the Illumina HiSeq System, the amplified TCR beta libraries were sequenced as 87-base-pair reads. The original methods were these. Across the 670 or so repertoires, a later analysis counted some 80 million unique TCR beta chains, around 11 million of which were shared by at least two donors. To remove PCR and sequencing errors, raw reads were error-corrected and collapsed into unique sequences using a nearest-neighbor algorithm that merged closely related sequences. To assign V, D and J gene segments, CDR3 sequences were aligned to IMGT reference sequences. For a sequence to be retained, at least a six-nucleotide match to both a V gene segment and a J gene segment was required. Rearrangements were classified as productive when the CDR3 lacked stop codons and remained in frame with V and J, and all other rearrangements were classified as non-productive. Following IMGT convention, CDR3 was defined as the stretch from the second conserved V-encoded cysteine up to the conserved J-encoded phenylalanine. The earlier analysis of roughly 590 of the donors excluded sequences that lacked an unambiguous match to a single V gene segment. An earlier analysis of 450 to 650 of the donors called V segments functional above 56.7% productive rearrangements and segregating when the between-donor standard deviation exceeded 5%. To diagnose cytomegalovirus status from the catalog of TCR beta chain sequences, a statistical classification framework was built. V and J gene assignment, in a later analysis, came from comparing TCR nucleotide sequences with IMGT/GENE-DB human TR gene sequences. In a later analysis, CDR3 sequences and most-parsimonious VDJ recombination scenarios were assigned using the TCRdist pipeline. In a later analysis, every TCR beta chain was defined by the combination of its CDR3 amino acid sequence and its V-gene family, and reads without a unique V-gene family were dropped. A later analysis removed several hundred highly shared, low-generation-probability nucleotide sequences to deal with suspected cross-contamination and a sequencing artifact. In a later analysis, a clonal expansion index for each public chain was calculated from normalized within-repertoire ranks of inferred template counts. In a later analysis, generation probabilities were computed with a VDJ recombination model fitted to out-of-frame rearrangements, and the resulting probabilities were checked against IGoR. A later analysis scored TCR-TCR, TCR-HLA and TCR-CMV co-occurrence with hypergeometric tests, applying a repertoire-size bias correction to TCR pairs. In a later analysis, false discovery rates were estimated by permuting HLA or CMV assignments 20 times. A later analysis grouped co-occurring TCRs with DBSCAN, adding TCRdist sequence similarity when clustering within HLA-allele-positive subsets. Co-occurrence clustering excluded repertoires with fewer than 30,000 or more than 120,000 public chains, plus five with anomalous nucleotide sharing. TCRdb carries this immuneACCESS record with in-frame sequences only. Its versions omit some clonotypes, under half of them owing to an unresolved V gene in the studies checked, with the rest unexplained. D and trimming were read from the DNA, whereas the V and J calls and clone size are those reported in that table. Within this sample are approximately 210,000 clones, with 70% to 80% of them counted one time only. The top ten clones comprise more than 0.35% of the sample.

The cohort comprised 666 healthy bone marrow donors. At the time of sampling, all cohort members were nominally healthy, though unrecorded immune exposures were likely present. The donor was CMV seropositive and belonged to the group of around 300 seropositive cohort members. A peripheral blood sample was collected from each donor, and TCR beta sequencing was performed on peripheral blood mononuclear cells. Genomic DNA was extracted from the blood cell samples with the Qiagen DNeasy Blood Extraction Kit. This clonotype was sampled from a male donor in good health and CMV-seropositive. Rearrangement joined TRBV4-1 to TRBJ2-7; a tentative D call is TRBD1 (7 bases match). The source material was PBMCs. The CDR3 region has the sequence CASSQDIFGGTDEQYF. The nucleotide sequence reads as follows: TGCGCCAGCAGCCAAGATATTTTTGGAGGGACAGACGAGCAGTACTTC.